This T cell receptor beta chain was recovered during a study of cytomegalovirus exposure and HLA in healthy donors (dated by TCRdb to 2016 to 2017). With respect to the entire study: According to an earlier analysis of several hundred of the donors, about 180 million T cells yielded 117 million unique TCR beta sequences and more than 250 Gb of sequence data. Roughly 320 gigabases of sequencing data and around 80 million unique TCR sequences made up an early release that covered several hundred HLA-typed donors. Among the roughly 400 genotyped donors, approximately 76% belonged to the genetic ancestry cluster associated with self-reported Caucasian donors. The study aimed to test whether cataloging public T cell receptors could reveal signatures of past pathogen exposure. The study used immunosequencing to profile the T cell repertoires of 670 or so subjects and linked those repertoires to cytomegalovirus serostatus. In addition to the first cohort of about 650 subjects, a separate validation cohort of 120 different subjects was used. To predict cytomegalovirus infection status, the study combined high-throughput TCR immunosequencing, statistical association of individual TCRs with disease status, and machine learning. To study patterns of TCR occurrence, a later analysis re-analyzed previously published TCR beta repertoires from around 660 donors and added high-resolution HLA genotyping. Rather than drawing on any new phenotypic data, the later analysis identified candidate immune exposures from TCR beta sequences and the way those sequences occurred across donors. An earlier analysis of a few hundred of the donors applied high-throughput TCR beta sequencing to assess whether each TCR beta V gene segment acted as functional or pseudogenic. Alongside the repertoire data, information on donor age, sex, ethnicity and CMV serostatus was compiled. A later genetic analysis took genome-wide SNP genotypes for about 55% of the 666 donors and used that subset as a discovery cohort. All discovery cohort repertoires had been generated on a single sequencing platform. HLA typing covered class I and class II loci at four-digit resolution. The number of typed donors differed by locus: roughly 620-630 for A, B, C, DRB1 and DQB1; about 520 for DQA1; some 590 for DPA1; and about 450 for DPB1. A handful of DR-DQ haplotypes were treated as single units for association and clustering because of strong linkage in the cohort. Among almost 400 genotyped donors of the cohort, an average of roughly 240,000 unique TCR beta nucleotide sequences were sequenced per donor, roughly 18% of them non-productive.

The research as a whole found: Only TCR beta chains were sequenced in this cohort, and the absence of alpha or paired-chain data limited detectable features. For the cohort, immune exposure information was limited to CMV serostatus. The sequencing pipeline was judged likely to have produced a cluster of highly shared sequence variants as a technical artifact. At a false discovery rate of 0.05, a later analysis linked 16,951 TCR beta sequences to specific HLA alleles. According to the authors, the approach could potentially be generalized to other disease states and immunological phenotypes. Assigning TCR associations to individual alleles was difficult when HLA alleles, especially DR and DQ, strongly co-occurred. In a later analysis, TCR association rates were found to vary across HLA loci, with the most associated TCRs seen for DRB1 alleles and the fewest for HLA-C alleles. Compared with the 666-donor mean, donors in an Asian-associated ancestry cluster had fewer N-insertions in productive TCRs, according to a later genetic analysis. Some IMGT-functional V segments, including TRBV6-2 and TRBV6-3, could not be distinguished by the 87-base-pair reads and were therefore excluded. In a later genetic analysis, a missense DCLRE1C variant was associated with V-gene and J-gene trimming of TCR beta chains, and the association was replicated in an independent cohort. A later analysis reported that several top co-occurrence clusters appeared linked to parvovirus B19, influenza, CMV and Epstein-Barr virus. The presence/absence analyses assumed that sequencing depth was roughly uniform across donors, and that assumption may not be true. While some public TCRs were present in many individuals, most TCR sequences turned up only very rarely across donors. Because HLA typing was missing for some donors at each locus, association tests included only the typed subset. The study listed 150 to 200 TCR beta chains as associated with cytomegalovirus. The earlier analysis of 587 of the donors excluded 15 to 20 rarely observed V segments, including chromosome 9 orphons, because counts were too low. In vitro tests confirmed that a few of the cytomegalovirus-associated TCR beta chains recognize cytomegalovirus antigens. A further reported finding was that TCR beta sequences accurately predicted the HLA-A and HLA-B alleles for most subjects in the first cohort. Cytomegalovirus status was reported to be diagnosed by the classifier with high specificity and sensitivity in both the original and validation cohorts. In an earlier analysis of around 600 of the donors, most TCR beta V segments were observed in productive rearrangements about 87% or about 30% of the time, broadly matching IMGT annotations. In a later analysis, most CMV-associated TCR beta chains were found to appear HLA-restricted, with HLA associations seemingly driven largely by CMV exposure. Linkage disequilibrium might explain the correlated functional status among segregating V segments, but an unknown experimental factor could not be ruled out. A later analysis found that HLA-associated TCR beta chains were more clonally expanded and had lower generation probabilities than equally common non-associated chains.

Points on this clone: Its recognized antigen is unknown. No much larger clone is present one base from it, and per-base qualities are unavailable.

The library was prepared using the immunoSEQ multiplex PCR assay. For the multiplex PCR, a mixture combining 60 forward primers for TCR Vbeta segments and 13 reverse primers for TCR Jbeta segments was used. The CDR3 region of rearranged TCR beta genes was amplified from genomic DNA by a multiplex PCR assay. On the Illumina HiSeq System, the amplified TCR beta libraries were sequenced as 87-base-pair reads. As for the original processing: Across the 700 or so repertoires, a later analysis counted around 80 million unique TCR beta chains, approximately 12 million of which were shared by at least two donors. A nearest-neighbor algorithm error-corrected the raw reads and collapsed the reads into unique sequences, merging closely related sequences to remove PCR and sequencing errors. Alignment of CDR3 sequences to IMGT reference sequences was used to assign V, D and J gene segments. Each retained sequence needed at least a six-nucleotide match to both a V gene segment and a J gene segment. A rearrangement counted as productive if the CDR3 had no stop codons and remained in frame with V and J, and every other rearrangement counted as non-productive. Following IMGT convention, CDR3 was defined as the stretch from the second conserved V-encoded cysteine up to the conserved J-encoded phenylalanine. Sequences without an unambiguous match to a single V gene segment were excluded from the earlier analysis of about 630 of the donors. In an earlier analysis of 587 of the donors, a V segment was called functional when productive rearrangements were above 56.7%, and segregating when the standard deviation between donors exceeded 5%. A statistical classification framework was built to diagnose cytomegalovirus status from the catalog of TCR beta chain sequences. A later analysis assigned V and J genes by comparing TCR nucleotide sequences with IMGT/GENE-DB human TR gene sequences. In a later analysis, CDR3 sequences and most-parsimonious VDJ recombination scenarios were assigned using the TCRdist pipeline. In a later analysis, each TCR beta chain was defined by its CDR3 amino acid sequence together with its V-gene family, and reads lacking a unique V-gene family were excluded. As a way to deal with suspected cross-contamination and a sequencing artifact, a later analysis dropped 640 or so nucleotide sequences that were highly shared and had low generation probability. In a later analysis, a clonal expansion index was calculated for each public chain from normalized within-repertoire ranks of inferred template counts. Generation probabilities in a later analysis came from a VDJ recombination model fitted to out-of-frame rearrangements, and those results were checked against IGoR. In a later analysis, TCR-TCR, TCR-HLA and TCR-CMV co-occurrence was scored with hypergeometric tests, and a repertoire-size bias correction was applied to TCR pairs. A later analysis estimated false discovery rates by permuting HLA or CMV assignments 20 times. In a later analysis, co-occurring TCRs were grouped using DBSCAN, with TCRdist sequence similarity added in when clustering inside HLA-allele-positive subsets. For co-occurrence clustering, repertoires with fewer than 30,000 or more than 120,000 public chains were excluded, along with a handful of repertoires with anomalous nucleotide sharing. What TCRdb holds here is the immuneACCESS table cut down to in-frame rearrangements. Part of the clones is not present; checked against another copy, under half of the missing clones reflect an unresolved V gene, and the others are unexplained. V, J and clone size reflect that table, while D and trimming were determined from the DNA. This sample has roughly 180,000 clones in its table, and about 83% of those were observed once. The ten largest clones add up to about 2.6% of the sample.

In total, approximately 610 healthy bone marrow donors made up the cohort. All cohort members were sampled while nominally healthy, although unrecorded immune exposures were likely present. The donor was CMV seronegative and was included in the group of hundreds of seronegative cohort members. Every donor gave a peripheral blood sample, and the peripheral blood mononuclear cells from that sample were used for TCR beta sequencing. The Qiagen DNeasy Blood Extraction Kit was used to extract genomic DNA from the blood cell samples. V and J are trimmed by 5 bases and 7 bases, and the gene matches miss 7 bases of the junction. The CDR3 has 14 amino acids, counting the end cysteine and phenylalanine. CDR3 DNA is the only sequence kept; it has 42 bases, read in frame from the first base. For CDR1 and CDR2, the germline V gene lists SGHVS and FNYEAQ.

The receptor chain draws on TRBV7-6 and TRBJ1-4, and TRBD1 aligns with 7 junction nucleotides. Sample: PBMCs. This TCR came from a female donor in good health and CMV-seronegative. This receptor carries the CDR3 CASSPRQGGEKLFF. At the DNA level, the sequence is TGTGCCAGCAGCCCAAGGCAGGGGGGTGAAAAACTGTTTTTT.